This T cell receptor (beta chain) was identified during a study of CD8+CD57+ T cells in acquired aplastic anemia. Background on the study: DNA from sorted CD4+ and CD8+ cells averaged around 3 ug.

Profiles of TCR beta VDJ and CDR3 were generated from a genomic DNA template. Via MiXCR, TCRdb re-called the reads, giving one row per CDR3 protein. The sample yields about 160,000 distinct CDR3 sequences, 71% seen once. Trimming left V 3 bases short and J 2 bases short, with 16 bases between. This CDR3 contains 16 residues. CDR1 SGDLS and CDR2 YYNGEE come from the germline V gene. Details on this clonotype: Antigen specificity is unknown.

The authors sequenced patients whose flow cytometry had shown CD8+CD57+ cell expansion. Severe acquired aplastic anemia was present in every patient. Points from the study as a whole: Patients and controls turned out to have roughly 31 CD8+ CDR3 sequences in common. A significant difference in CD8+ Simpson's diversity between patients and controls was not found.

The rearrangement uses TRBV9 and TRBJ2-3; D possibly corresponds to TRBD2 (6 bases). The clonotype originates from a human donor with aplastic anemia. Sample: sorted CD4+, CD8+, or CD8+CD57+ T cells (not recorded which) from PBMCs. CDR3 residues: CASSAPGGWDTDTQYF. CDR3 bases: TGTGCCAGCAGCGCCCCTGGGGGGTGGGACACAGATACGCAGTATTTT.